This is a list of T cell receptor beta chains from one sample in a study of blood T cell repertoires in COVID-19. Repertoires were generated with immunoSEQ multiplex PCR, while TCRdb's copy carries only in-frame clones and drops some. In the table there are a few hundred thousand clones, roughly 87% of which are singletons. Sequenced sample: PBMCs or T cells enriched from blood (not recorded which). Receptor source: a man younger than 30 with acute COVID-19. Each CDR3 is given with its conserved first and last residue. The D gene is left open where the match is weak. A clone size is listed for some rows: how often the clone was seen (once, few, many), or a class if it is expanded.

DNA: TGTGCCAGCAGCTTAGATTCCGGGTACTACGAGCAGTACTTC
CDR3: CASSLDSGYYEQYF
length: 14
size: NA
D: NA
J: TRBJ2-7
V: TRBV7-2

DNA: TGTGCCAGCAGCCCCCACGGGGATCAGCCCCAGCATTTT
CDR3: CASSPHGDQPQHF
length: 13
size: NA
D: NA
J: TRBJ1-5
V: TRBV28

DNA: TGTGCCAGCAGCCCTGGACGGGGAGCCGAATACGAGCAGTACTTC
CDR3: CASSPGRGAEYEQYF
length: 15
size: NA
D: NA
J: TRBJ2-7
V: TRBV3-1/TRBV3-2

DNA: TGCGCCAGCAGCTTGGCGGGGGGCGCTTACACTGAAGCTTTCTTT
CDR3: CASSLAGGAYTEAFF
length: 15
size: NA
D: NA
J: TRBJ1-1
V: TRBV5-1

DNA: TGTGCCAGTAGCACGGGTCCTACTCCCTCCTACGAGCAGTACTTC
CDR3: CASSTGPTPSYEQYF
length: 15
size: NA
D: NA
J: TRBJ2-7
V: TRBV2

DNA: TGTGCCAGTGGCGGACAGGGGAAGTATGGCTACACCTTC
CDR3: CASGGQGKYGYTF
length: 13
size: NA
D: TRBD1
J: TRBJ1-2
V: TRBV19

DNA: TGTGCCAGCAGTACCCGGACAGGGGACTATGGCTACACCTTC
CDR3: CASSTRTGDYGYTF
length: 14
size: NA
D: TRBD1
J: TRBJ1-2
V: TRBV2

DNA: TGTGCCAGCAGTTACAGGACAGCTGGAAACACCATATATTTT
CDR3: CASSYRTAGNTIYF
length: 14
size: NA
D: NA
J: TRBJ1-3
V: TRBV6-5

DNA: TGCGCCAGCAGCCCCTCCGGGGGGGACAGGGCGATTGTCTATGGCTACACCTTC
CDR3: CASSPSGGDRAIVYGYTF
length: 18
size: NA
D: TRBD1
J: TRBJ1-2
V: TRBV4-1

DNA: TGTGCCTGGGGGCGGACAGGGCTCAACTATGGCTACACCTTC
CDR3: CAWGRTGLNYGYTF
length: 14
size: NA
D: TRBD1
J: TRBJ1-2
V: TRBV30

DNA: TGTGCCAGCAGCTCTGGGACTAGCGGTACCTACGAGCAGTACTTC
CDR3: CASSSGTSGTYEQYF
length: 15
size: few
D: TRBD2
J: TRBJ2-7
V: TRBV28

DNA: TGCGCCTCGGCGCCTCTAGCGGGGACCCACAATGAGCAGTTCTTC
CDR3: CASAPLAGTHNEQFF
length: 15
size: NA
D: TRBD2
J: TRBJ2-1
V: TRBV10-1

DNA: TGTGCCAGCTCACCAGGGACAGCCGGAGCGCCTACTGAAGCTTTCTTT
CDR3: CASSPGTAGAPTEAFF
length: 16
size: NA
D: TRBD1
J: TRBJ1-1
V: TRBV18

DNA: TGTGCCAGCACCGCGAGACAGGGGGATTCACCCCTCCACTTT
CDR3: CASTARQGDSPLHF
length: 14
size: NA
D: TRBD1
J: TRBJ1-6
V: TRBV6-6

DNA: TGTGCCAGTAGTATGGGTGAGGGTTCAAATGGCTACACCTTC
CDR3: CASSMGEGSNGYTF
length: 14
size: NA
D: NA
J: TRBJ1-2
V: TRBV19

DNA: TGTGCCAGCAGCCCCGGGACTAGCGGGCCGAACACCGGGGAGCTGTTTTTT
CDR3: CASSPGTSGPNTGELFF
length: 17
size: NA
D: TRBD2
J: TRBJ2-2
V: TRBV11-3

DNA: TGCAGCGTTGGAACAGGGGTCGGGGGCTACACCTTC
CDR3: CSVGTGVGGYTF
length: 12
size: NA
D: TRBD1
J: TRBJ1-2
V: TRBV29-1

DNA: TGTGCCACCCAATCCGGACAGGGGCCGAATGAGCAGTTCTTC
CDR3: CATQSGQGPNEQFF
length: 14
size: NA
D: TRBD1
J: TRBJ2-1
V: TRBV28

DNA: TGTGCCTGGAATAAAAACGGTGGCAATCAGCCCCAGCATTTT
CDR3: CAWNKNGGNQPQHF
length: 14
size: NA
D: NA
J: TRBJ1-5
V: TRBV30